This TCR beta chain was sequenced during a study of OX40 agonist ivuxolimab in advanced cancers. Across the whole study: In this cohort, patients received ivuxolimab, an agonistic anti-OX40 (CD134) antibody. A history of anti-PD-1, anti-PD-L1 or anti-CTLA-4 therapy was acceptable, and 30% to 45% had some. Among those enrolled, mean age was about 60 years (range roughly 23 to 85) and approximately 83% were male.

Assay used: immunoSEQ multiplex PCR; TCRdb lists only in-frame clones, some missing. The table includes tens of thousands of clones, about 83% detected once. Patients who had autoimmune disease history or got systemic immunosuppression were left out. CDR3 length: 18 amino acids. Trimming took off 0 bases at V and 2 bases at J, with 19 bases between the two ends. Looked up from germline, CDR1 is LNHNV and CDR2 is YYDKDF (reference sequence). Sample: CD4+ or CD8+ T cells sorted from blood, taken in a trial of the OX40 agonist ivuxolimab. The rearrangement joins TRBV15 to TRBJ2-5; maybe TRBD1 (6 bases). The clonotype was recovered from an adult with an advanced solid tumor such as melanoma, head and neck, liver or kidney cancer. In DNA form, the CDR3 reads TGTGCCACCAGCAGAGATCCCGTTCCCAGGACAGTTCAAGAGACCCAGTACTTC. Encoded protein: CATSRDPVPRTVQETQYF.